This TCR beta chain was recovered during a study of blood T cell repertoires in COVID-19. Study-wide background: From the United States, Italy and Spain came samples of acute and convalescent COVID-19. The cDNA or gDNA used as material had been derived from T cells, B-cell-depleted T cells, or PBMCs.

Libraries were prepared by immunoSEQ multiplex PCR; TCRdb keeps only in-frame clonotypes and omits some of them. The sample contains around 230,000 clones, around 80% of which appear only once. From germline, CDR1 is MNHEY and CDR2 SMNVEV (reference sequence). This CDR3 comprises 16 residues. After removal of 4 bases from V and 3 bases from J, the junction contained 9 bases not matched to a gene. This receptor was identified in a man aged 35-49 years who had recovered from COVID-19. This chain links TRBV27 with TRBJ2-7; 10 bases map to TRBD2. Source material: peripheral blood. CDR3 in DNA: TGTGCCAGCAGTTCGGCTGGCACTAGCGGGATCTACGAGCAGTACTTC. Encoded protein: CASSSAGTSGIYEQYF.